The 9 T cell receptor beta chains presented below share a single source sample, sequenced in a study of cytomegalovirus exposure and HLA in healthy donors. In the PCR, 60 Vbeta and 13 Jbeta primers were used. Sequencing used immunoSEQ multiplex PCR; TCRdb keeps in-frame clones, though not all of them. The table lists 150,000 or so clones, approximately 86% of them singletons, with under 8% in the top ten. Sequenced sample: PBMCs. These receptors were obtained from a woman aged 45-65 years in good health and CMV-seropositive.

This sequence joins TRBV9 and TRBJ2-1; 10 nucleotides line up with TRBD2. The CDR3 is made up of 15 amino acids. Germline CDR1 SGDLS, CDR2 YYNGEE. V shed 3 bases and J 6 bases; nucleotides not matched to a gene: 6. For the CDR3, the DNA is TGTGCCAGCAGCGCCAGCGGGGGGGTGGGCAATGAGCAGTTCTTC. Amino acids: CASSASGGVGNEQFF.

J is TRBJ2-7 and V is TRBV7-8; TRBD1 agrees at 7 bases. The CDR3 sequence is 13 residues long. Germline lookup yields CDR1 SGHVS and CDR2 FQNEAQ. V lost 6 bases, J lost 3 bases, and 5 bases stayed unmatched. The CDR3 DNA follows: TGTGCCAGCAGTCCGGGACAGAACTACGAGCAGTACTTC. Translating gives CASSPGQNYEQYF.

This clone was observed a handful of times. V and J are TRBV5-1 and TRBJ1-1; D is undetermined. Germline loops: CDR1 SGHRS, CDR2 YFSETQ. CDR3 size: 18 residues. Deletions cut 4 bases from V and 0 bases from J, with 22 bases between. This CDR3 reads CASSRRTFQTPMNTEAFF. The CDR3 DNA is TGCGCCAGCAGCCGTCGAACATTTCAAACCCCAATGAACACTGAAGCTTTCTTT. The full variable domain, rest sourced from reference TRBV5-1 and TRBJ1-1, is KAGVTQTPRYLIKTRGQQVTLSCSPISGHRSVSWYQQTPGQGLQFLFEYFSETQRNKGNFPGRFSGRQFSNSRSEMNVSTLELGDSALYLCASSRRTFQTPMNTEAFFGQGTRLTVV.

The gene calls are TRBV5-1 and TRBJ2-2; 10 nucleotides match TRBD1. The CDR3 has 16 residues. Germline V gene data show CDR1 as SGHRS and CDR2 as YFSETQ. The V segment lost 4 bases and the J segment 4 bases; nucleotides outside the gene matches: 7. This CDR3 reads CASSGLGTGATGELFF. CDR3 DNA sequence: TGCGCCAGCAGCGGCCTGGGGACAGGGGCCACCGGGGAGCTGTTTTTT. Based on the CDR3 plus reference TRBV5-1 and TRBJ2-2, the full variable domain is KAGVTQTPRYLIKTRGQQVTLSCSPISGHRSVSWYQQTPGQGLQFLFEYFSETQRNKGNFPGRFSGRQFSNSRSEMNVSTLELGDSALYLCASSGLGTGATGELFFGEGSRLTVL.

The rearrangement uses TRBV30 and TRBJ1-2, with D hard to call. V shed 8 bases and J shed 5 bases, with 18 bases lying between them. CDR3 length: 13 residues. Germline CDR1 and CDR2: GTSNPN and SVGIG (reference sequence). CDR3 in DNA: TGTGCCATAATCCGGGATTTGGGGTATGGCTACACCTTC. Translating gives CAIIRDLGYGYTF.

This chain uses TRBV6-6 with TRBJ2-1; 8 positions agree with TRBD2. After removal of 7 bases from V and 7 bases from J, the junction contained 3 bases not matched to a gene. This CDR3 comprises 12 residues. Germline V gene sequence: CDR1 MNHNY, CDR2 SVGAGI (reference sequence). The CDR3 loop reads CASTGGANEQFF. The DNA for the CDR3 is TGTGCCAGCACGGGGGGGGCTAATGAGCAGTTCTTC.

This chain links TRBV4-1 with TRBJ2-5; 10 nucleotides match TRBD1. Near its end, the DNA agrees better with TRBJ2-7, so the J call may be wrong. This CDR3 comprises 17 residues. The V gene's germline CDR1 is MGHRA and CDR2 YSYEKL. The CDR3 is CASSQGTPGTGAYEQYF. The DNA for the CDR3 is TGCGCCAGCAGCCAAGGGACGCCCGGGACAGGGGCCTACGAGCAGTACTTC.

This clone was seen only a few times. The rearrangement uses TRBV4-1 and TRBJ1-6; 8 nucleotides line up with TRBD1. This CDR3 has 14 amino acids. Germline CDR1 and CDR2: MGHRA and YSYEKL. V lost 3 bases to trimming and J lost 8 bases; unmatched junction nucleotides: 3. CDR3 amino acids: CASSHDRGYSPLHF. In DNA form, the CDR3 reads TGCGCCAGCAGCCATGACAGGGGTTATTCACCCCTCCACTTT.

The V and J genes are TRBV6-1 and TRBJ1-2; 8 nucleotides agree with TRBD1. Trimming removed 7 bases from V and 4 bases from J; junction bases left unmatched: 8. CDR3 length: 14 residues. In germline, CDR1 is MNHNS, CDR2 SASEGT. The CDR3 DNA follows: TGTGCCAGCACCCAGACAGGGGCCGTCTATGGCTACACCTTC. It encodes CASTQTGAVYGYTF.